What follows is one TCR beta chain and its context. Original handling: Amplification with reference gene primers provided the estimates of nucleated cell counts. The method was immunoSEQ multiplex PCR; TCRdb's version includes in-frame clones alone and lacks a portion of them. The V and J calls and clone size come from that table; D and trimming were worked out from the DNA. The sample has roughly 38,000 clones; approximately 88% are singletons. Trimming at V came to 3 bases and at J to 6 bases, leaving 4 bases not matched to a gene. Germline lookup yields CDR1 SQVTM and CDR2 ANQGSEA. The CDR3 runs 13 residues. The source of the sample is a study of blood T cell repertoires in COVID-19. Study details: The United States, Italy and Spain were the sources of the acute and convalescent COVID-19 samples. PBMCs, B-cell-depleted T cells, or T cells were the source of the cDNA or gDNA that made up the material.

The chain uses TRBV29-1 and TRBJ2-1; 8 bases match TRBD1. Sequencing was carried out using peripheral blood. The TCR originated in a woman in her seventies with acute or convalescent COVID-19. The CDR3 region is CSVERTGGNEQFF. Written as DNA, the CDR3 is TGCAGCGTTGAGAGAACAGGGGGCAATGAGCAGTTCTTC.